This passage covers 23 T cell receptor beta chains from one sample sequenced in a study of blood T cell repertoires in COVID-19. Repertoires were generated with immunoSEQ multiplex PCR, while TCRdb's copy carries only in-frame clones and drops some. The sample lists under 200,000 clones; approximately 87% were seen once. The sample comprised peripheral blood. Receptors were obtained from a woman between 70 and 85 years old with COVID-19, enrolled during active disease.

The chain recombines TRBV2 with TRBJ1-3; TRBD1 aligns across 7 bases. Germline assignment: CDR1 SNHLY and CDR2 FYNNEI. The CDR3 contains 13 residues. Losses at the gene ends were 4 bases for V and 7 bases for J; bases not matched to a gene: 4. In nucleotides, the CDR3 is TGTGCCAGCAGTGTGGGACAGTGGAACACCATATATTTT. Its protein is CASSVGQWNTIYF.

The chain links TRBV7-2 to TRBJ2-7; weak D call: TRBD1 (5 bases). The germline V and J ends were trimmed by 4 bases and 0 bases, with 10 bases remaining between them. This CDR3 is 14 amino acids long. Germline V gene data show CDR1 as SGHTA and CDR2 as FQGNSA. As DNA, the CDR3 is TGTGCCAGCAGCTACAGGTCCTTCTCCTACGAGCAGTACTTC. It is translated as CASSYRSFSYEQYF.

The V gene is TRBV7-9, the J gene TRBJ1-4; D remains unclear. This CDR3 contains 15 residues. The ends were cut back, 1 base at V and 7 bases at J, with 13 bases in the middle. The germline V gene has CDR1 SEHNR and CDR2 FQNEAQ (reference sequence). This chain's CDR3 is CASSLEGGIAEKLFF. Written as DNA, the CDR3 is TGTGCCAGCAGCTTAGAGGGAGGAATAGCTGAAAAACTGTTTTTT.

The chain links TRBV30 to TRBJ1-6; maybe TRBD1 (5 bases). CDR3 length: 15 amino acids. CDR1 and CDR2 from the germline V gene are GTSNPN and SVGIG (reference sequence). Trimming took off 0 bases at V and 10 bases at J, with 16 bases between the two ends. DNA for the CDR3: TGTGCCTGGAGTGTATCGCGGAGGGGAGGGTCACCCCTCCACTTT. It encodes CAWSVSRRGGSPLHF.

This chain joins TRBV29-1 and TRBJ2-1; 8 nucleotides match TRBD2. The CDR3 is 14 residues long. The V and J ends lost 4 bases and 3 bases, in that order; junction bases with no gene match: 5. Germline CDR1 is SQVTM and CDR2 is ANQGSEA. The CDR3 sequence is CSVGVSGGYNEQFF. The CDR3 nucleotides are TGCAGCGTTGGGGTAAGCGGGGGCTACAATGAGCAGTTCTTC.

This chain connects TRBV4-1 to TRBJ2-5; 9 positions agree with TRBD2. The CDR3 loop spans 17 amino acids. The V gene end was trimmed by 1 base and the J gene end by 5 bases; junction bases not matched to a gene: 11. CDR1 and CDR2 (germline): MGHRA, YSYEKL. CDR3 DNA: TGCGCCAGCAGCCAAGGCGGGGGGGCCCGGTTTATTGAGACCCAGTACTTC. Translating gives CASSQGGGARFIETQYF.

The table lists this clone with a few counts. The rearrangement uses TRBV6-5 and TRBJ1-2; D unresolved. The ends were cut back, 2 bases at V and 0 bases at J, with 4 bases in the middle. The length of the CDR3 is 13 residues. Germline CDR1 and CDR2: MNHEY and SVGAGI. CDR3 in DNA: TGTGCCAGCAGTTACCTTGCTAACTATGGCTACACCTTC. Translated, it gives CASSYLANYGYTF.

The table lists this clone with a count of one. This chain links TRBV4-1 with TRBJ2-7; 9 positions agree with TRBD2. Germline-derived CDR1 and CDR2 are MGHRA and YSYEKL. The J segment lost 5 bases and the V segment lost 1 base, leaving 15 bases of the junction unmatched. The CDR3 length is 18 residues. As DNA, the CDR3 is TGCGCCAGCAGCCAAGGTCCCAGGTATGGCGGGGGGGCCGACGAGCAGTACTTC. Its translation: CASSQGPRYGGGADEQYF.

The rearrangement joins TRBV11-2 to TRBJ2-1; possible D gene TRBD1, 6 bases. Trimming left V 7 bases short and J 4 bases short, with 20 bases between. CDR1 is SGHAT, CDR2 FQNNGV, per germline. This CDR3 has 16 amino acids. The CDR3 DNA sequence: TGTGCCAGCACCTCCCCGGGGACAAGGCCTTACAATGAGCAGTTCTTC. Amino acid sequence: CASTSPGTRPYNEQFF.

The chain carries TRBV16 and TRBJ2-5; a possible D gene is TRBD2 (7 bases). The V end was cut by 8 bases, the J end by 7 bases, with 17 bases between. Germline V gene data show CDR1 as KGHSY and CDR2 as FQNENV. The length of the CDR3 is 13 residues. This CDR3 is CASRGGPTGTQYF. CDR3 DNA sequence: TGTGCCAGCCGGGGAGGGCCGACAGGGACCCAGTACTTC.

The gene calls are TRBV6-5 and TRBJ2-1; the D gene is possibly TRBD1 (6 bases). The CDR3 runs to 16 residues. In germline, CDR1 is MNHEY, CDR2 SVGAGI. Trimming removed 4 bases at V and 2 bases at J, with 15 bases between. CDR3 bases: TGTGCCAGCAGTTCCACGACCCGGACAGCCTACAATGAGCAGTTCTTC. Translating gives CASSSTTRTAYNEQFF.

V gene TRBV4-1 combines with J gene TRBJ1-3, with D maybe TRBD1 (5 bases). The germline V gene encodes CDR1 MGHRA and CDR2 YSYEKL. V was cut by 1 base and J by 2 bases, with 12 bases left in between. This CDR3 has 16 amino acids. CDR3 sequence (DNA): TGCGCCAGCAGCCAAGTCACAGGAAGAACTGGAAACACCATATATTTT. Its translation is CASSQVTGRTGNTIYF.

This chain joins TRBV30 and TRBJ1-5; no clear D gene. This CDR3 has 13 amino acids. V shed 0 bases and J shed 2 bases, with 5 bases lying between them. Per the germline V gene, CDR1 is GTSNPN and CDR2 is SVGIG (reference sequence). The CDR3 spells CAWSVEGNQPQHF. The CDR3 bases are TGTGCCTGGAGTGTAGAGGGCAATCAGCCCCAGCATTTT.

This clone was seen just once. V usage is TRBV29-1 and J usage is TRBJ2-3; the D gene is possibly TRBD1 (5 bases). The CDR3 spans 16 residues. Trimming left V 1 base short and J 8 bases short, with 22 bases between. Germline-derived CDR1 and CDR2 are SQVTM and ANQGSEA. CDR3 bases: TGCAGCGTTGAAGCCGGATACAGCCCCAGGGTGGGTACGCAGTATTTT. It encodes CSVEAGYSPRVGTQYF.

The chain employs TRBV3-1 (or the pseudogene TRBV3-2) and TRBJ1-3; D is ambiguous. CDR3 length: 16 residues. Trimming stripped 3 bases from V and 4 bases from J, with 16 bases between. Germline V gene data show CDR1 as LGHDT and CDR2 as YNNKEL (reference sequence). CDR3 loop: CASSQGGIRTGNTIYF. CDR3 nucleotide sequence: TGTGCCAGCAGCCAGGGAGGGATTCGAACGGGAAACACCATATATTTT.

CDR3 DNA sequence: TGTGCCAGTAGTATGACTCAGGGTAACAATGAGCAGTTCTTC. As protein: CASSMTQGNNEQFF. This rearrangement joins TRBV19 to TRBJ2-1; TRBD1 might be the D (5 bases). The CDR3 is made up of 14 amino acids. V was clipped by 3 bases and J by 5 bases, with 11 bases between them. Germline V CDR1 and CDR2: LNHDA, SQIVND (reference sequence).

The J gene is TRBJ2-2, the V gene TRBV6-9; tentative D call: TRBD2 (6 bases). Germline assignment: CDR1 MNHGY and CDR2 SVAAGI. V was pared by 8 bases and J by 5 bases, with 12 bases between. There are 13 residues in the CDR3. The CDR3 sequence: CASGAGSTGELFF. CDR3 in DNA: TGTGCCAGCGGGGCGGGATCTACCGGGGAGCTGTTTTTT.

This chain links TRBV18 with TRBJ2-3; tentative D call: TRBD1 (6 bases). Trimming left V 6 bases short and J 5 bases short, with 18 bases between. This CDR3 comprises 15 residues. The germline gives CDR1 KGHSH, CDR2 LQKENI. CDR3: CASSRNTGIEDTQYF. CDR3 nucleotides: TGTGCCAGCTCCAGAAATACAGGGATCGAAGATACGCAGTATTTT.

This clone has only a few counts. The chain has TRBV21-1 and TRBJ1-4. TRBV21-1 is a documented pseudogene. The CDR3 contains 12 residues. The CDR3 here is CASNVGRGKLFF. The CDR3 nucleotides are TGTGCCAGCAACGTTGGACGGGGAAAACTGTTTTTT.

The rearrangement uses TRBV4-2 and TRBJ1-4; possible D gene TRBD1, 6 bases. With 3 bases removed from V and 4 bases from J, the gap between germline ends came to 15 bases. The CDR3 has 16 residues. CDR1 LGHNA and CDR2 YNFKEQ come from the germline V gene. CDR3 bases: TGTGCCAGCAGCCAGATAGGACAGAAAAATAATGAAAAACTGTTTTTT. Amino acid sequence: CASSQIGQKNNEKLFF.

J is TRBJ2-1 and V is TRBV20-1; possible D gene TRBD2, 5 bases. Germline assignment: CDR1 DFQATT and CDR2 SNEGSKA (reference sequence). The V gene lost 3 bases and the J gene lost 5 bases, with 14 bases spanning the gap. The CDR3 consists of 14 residues. The CDR3 reads CSASERGNNNEQFF. The DNA of the CDR3 is TGCAGTGCTAGTGAACGGGGAAACAACAATGAGCAGTTCTTC.

The V and J genes are TRBV9 and TRBJ1-1; unclear D gene. CDR3 length equals 16 residues. V lost 0 bases and J 1 base, leaving 13 bases between the germline ends. Germline V gene data show CDR1 as SGDLS and CDR2 as YYNGEE. The CDR3 loop reads CASSVGAGRGNTEAFF. In DNA form, the CDR3 reads TGTGCCAGCAGCGTAGGCGCCGGTCGGGGGAACACTGAAGCTTTCTTT. The full variable domain, rest sourced from reference TRBV9 and TRBJ1-1, is DSGVTQTPKHLITATGQRVTLRCSPRSGDLSVYWYQQSLDQGLQFLIQYYNGEERAKGNILERFSAQQFPDLHSELNLSSLELGDSALYFCASSVGAGRGNTEAFFGQGTRLTVV.

This CDR3 is CASSKTVVMNTEAFF. In DNA, the CDR3 is TGTGCCAGTAGTAAAACAGTAGTTATGAACACTGAAGCTTTCTTT. The genes are TRBV19 and TRBJ1-1; D remains ambiguous. The germline gives CDR1 LNHDA, CDR2 SQIVND (reference sequence). This CDR3 region has 15 residues. Between the trimmed V and J ends, which lost 4 bases and 0 bases, there was a span of 12 bases.